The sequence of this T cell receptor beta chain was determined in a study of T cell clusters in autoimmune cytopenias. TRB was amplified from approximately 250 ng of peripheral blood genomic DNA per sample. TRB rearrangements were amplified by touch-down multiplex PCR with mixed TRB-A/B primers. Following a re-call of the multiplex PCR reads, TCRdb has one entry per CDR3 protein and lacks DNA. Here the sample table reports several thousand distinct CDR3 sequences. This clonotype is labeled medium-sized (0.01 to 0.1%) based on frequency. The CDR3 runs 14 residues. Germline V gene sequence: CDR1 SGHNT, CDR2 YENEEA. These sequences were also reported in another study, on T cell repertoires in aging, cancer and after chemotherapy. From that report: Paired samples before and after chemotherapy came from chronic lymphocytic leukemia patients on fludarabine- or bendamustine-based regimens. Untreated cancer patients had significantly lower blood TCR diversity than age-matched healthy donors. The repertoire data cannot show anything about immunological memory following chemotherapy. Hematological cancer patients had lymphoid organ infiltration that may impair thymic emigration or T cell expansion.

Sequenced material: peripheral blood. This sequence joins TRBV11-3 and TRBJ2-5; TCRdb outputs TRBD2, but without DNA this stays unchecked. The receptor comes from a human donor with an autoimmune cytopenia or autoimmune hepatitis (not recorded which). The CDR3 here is CASSPVAGRETQYF.